Below are 3 T cell receptor beta chains sequenced from a single sample in a study of T cell responses to AZD1222 COVID-19 vaccine. Produced via immunoSEQ multiplex PCR; TCRdb's table is partial and in-frame only. The top ten clones hold 4% to 5.5% of a sample with approximately 68,000 clones, more than 75% of them seen once. Sequences were derived from peripheral blood, sampled 28 days after the second dose of the MenACWY control vaccine. These receptors were collected from an adult who received the MenACWY meningococcal vaccine as a control.

V gene TRBV28 combines with J gene TRBJ1-4; 8 positions agree with TRBD1. CDR3 length: 15 residues. In germline, CDR1 is MDHEN, CDR2 SYDVKM. Trimming cost V 5 bases and J 5 bases; bases outside gene matches: 7. As DNA, the CDR3 is TGTGCCAGCAGTCCACCGACAGGGGTAAATGAAAAACTGTTTTTT. Residues: CASSPPTGVNEKLFF.

V is TRBV28 and J is TRBJ2-7; 7 nucleotides align to TRBD2. J was trimmed by 3 bases and V by 7 bases; bases with no gene match: 12. From germline, CDR1 is MDHEN and CDR2 SYDVKM. This CDR3 is built from 15 residues. The CDR3 sequence is CASKLTASGYYEQYF. The CDR3 DNA reads as TGTGCCAGCAAGCTCACGGCTAGCGGATACTACGAGCAGTACTTC.

The V gene is TRBV6-6, the J gene TRBJ1-5; no reliable D call. Germline V CDR1 and CDR2: MNHNY, SVGAGI (reference sequence). Trimming left V 4 bases short and J 8 bases short, with 12 bases between. There are 13 residues in the CDR3. The CDR3 spells CASSSDPREPQHF. The CDR3 DNA sequence: TGTGCCAGCAGTTCGGACCCTAGGGAGCCCCAGCATTTT.